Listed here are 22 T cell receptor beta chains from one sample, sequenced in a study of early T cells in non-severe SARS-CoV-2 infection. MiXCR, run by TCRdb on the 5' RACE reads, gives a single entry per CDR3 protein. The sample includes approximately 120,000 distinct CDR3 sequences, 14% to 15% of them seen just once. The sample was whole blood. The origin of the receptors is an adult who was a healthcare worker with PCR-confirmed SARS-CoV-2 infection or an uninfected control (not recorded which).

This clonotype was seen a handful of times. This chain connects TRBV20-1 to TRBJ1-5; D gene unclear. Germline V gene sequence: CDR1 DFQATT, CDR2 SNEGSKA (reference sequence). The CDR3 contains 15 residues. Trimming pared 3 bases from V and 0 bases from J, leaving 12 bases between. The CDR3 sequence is CSARTPGISNQPQHF. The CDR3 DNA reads TGCAGTGCTAGGACGCCCGGAATTAGCAATCAGCCCCAGCATTTT.

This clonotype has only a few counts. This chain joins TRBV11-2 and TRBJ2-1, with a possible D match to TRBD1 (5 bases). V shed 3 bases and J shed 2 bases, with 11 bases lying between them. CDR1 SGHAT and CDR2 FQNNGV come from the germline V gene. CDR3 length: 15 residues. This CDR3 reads CASSFPGQAYNEQFF. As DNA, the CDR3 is TGTGCCAGCAGCTTTCCCGGACAAGCCTACAATGAGCAGTTCTTC.

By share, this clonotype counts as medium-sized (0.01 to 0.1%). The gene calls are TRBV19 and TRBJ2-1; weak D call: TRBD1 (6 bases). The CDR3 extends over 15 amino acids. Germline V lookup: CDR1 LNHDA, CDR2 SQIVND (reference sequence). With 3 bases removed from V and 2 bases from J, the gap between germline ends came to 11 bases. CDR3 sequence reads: CASSISGVAYNEQFF. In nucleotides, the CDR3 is TGTGCCAGTAGTATTTCAGGGGTAGCCTACAATGAGCAGTTCTTC.

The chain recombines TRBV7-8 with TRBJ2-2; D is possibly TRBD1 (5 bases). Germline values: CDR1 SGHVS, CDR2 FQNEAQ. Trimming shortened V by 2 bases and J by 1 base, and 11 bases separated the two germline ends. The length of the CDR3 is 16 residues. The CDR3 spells CASSLIGQGNTGELFF. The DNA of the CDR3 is TGTGCCAGCAGCTTAATTGGGCAGGGGAACACCGGGGAGCTGTTTTTT.

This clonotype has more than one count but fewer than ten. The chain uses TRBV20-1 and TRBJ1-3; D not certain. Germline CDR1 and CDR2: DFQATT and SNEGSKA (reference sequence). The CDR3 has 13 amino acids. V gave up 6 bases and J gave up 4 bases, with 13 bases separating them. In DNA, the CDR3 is TGCAGTGCCCGAGCGGTAGCAGGAAACACCATATATTTT. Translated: CSARAVAGNTIYF.

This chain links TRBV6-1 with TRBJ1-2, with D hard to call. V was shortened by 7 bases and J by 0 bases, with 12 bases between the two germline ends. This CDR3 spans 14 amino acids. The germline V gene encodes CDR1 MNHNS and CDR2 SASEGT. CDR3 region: CASIRVGTNYGYTF. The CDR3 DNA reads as TGTGCCAGCATTAGAGTGGGCACTAACTATGGCTACACCTTC.

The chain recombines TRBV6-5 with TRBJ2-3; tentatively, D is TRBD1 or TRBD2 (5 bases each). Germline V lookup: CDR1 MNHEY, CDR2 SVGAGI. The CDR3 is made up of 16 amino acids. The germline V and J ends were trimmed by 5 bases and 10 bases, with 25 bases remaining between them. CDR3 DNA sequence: TGTGCCAGCAGTAGCGTCAGGGACCAAGTCCCTTTCTCGCAGTATTTT. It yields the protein CASSSVRDQVPFSQYF.

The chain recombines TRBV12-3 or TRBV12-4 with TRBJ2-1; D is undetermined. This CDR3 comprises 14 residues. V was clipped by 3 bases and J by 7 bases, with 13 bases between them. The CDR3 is CASSLSRPTNEQFF. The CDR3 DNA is TGTGCCAGCAGTTTGTCTCGCCCCACAAATGAGCAGTTCTTC.

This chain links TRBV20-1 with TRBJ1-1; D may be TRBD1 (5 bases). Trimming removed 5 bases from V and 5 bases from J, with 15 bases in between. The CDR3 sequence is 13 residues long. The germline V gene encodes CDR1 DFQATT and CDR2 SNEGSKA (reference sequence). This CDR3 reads CSAPAQGGTEAFF. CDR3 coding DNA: TGCAGTGCTCCCGCGCAGGGAGGTACTGAAGCTTTCTTT.

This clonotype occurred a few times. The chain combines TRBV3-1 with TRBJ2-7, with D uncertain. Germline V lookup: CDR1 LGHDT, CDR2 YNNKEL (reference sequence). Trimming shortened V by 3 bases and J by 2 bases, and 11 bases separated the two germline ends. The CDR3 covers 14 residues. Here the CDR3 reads CASSHSISAYEQYF. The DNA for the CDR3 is TGTGCCAGCAGCCATTCTATATCAGCCTACGAGCAGTACTTC.

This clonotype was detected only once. In DNA, the CDR3 is TGTGCCATCTCGGCTGGGACAGGGTACTACGAGCAGTACTTC. It encodes CAISAGTGYYEQYF. The rearrangement joins TRBV10-3 to TRBJ2-7; 9 bases line up with TRBD1. J was trimmed by 3 bases and V by 8 bases; bases with no gene match: 8. Germline-derived CDR1 and CDR2 are ENHRY and SYGVKD. The CDR3 sequence is 14 residues long.

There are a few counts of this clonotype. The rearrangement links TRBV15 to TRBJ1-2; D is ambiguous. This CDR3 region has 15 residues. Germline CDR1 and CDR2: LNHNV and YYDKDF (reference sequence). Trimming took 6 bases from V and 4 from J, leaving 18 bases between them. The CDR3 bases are TGTGCCACCAGTCTACAGAACCACCCTCCCTATGGCTACACCTTC. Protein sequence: CATSLQNHPPYGYTF.

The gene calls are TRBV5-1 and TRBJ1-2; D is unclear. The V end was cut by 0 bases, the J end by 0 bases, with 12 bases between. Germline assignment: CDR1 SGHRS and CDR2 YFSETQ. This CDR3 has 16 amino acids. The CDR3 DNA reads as TGCGCCAGCAGCTTGGGATCCACTCGAGCTAACTATGGCTACACCTTC. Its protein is CASSLGSTRANYGYTF. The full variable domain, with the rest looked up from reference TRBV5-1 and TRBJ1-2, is KAGVTQTPRYLIKTRGQQVTLSCSPISGHRSVSWYQQTPGQGLQFLFEYFSETQRNKGNFPGRFSGRQFSNSRSEMNVSTLELGDSALYLCASSLGSTRANYGYTFGSGTRLTVV.

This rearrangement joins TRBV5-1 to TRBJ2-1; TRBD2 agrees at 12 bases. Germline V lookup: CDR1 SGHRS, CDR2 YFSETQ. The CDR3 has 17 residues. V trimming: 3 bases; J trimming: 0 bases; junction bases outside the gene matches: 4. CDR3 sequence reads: CASSSTSGGPSYNEQFF. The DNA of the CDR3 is TGCGCCAGCAGCTCCACTAGCGGGGGGCCCTCCTACAATGAGCAGTTCTTC. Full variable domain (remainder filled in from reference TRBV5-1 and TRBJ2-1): KAGVTQTPRYLIKTRGQQVTLSCSPISGHRSVSWYQQTPGQGLQFLFEYFSETQRNKGNFPGRFSGRQFSNSRSEMNVSTLELGDSALYLCASSSTSGGPSYNEQFFGPGTRLTVL.

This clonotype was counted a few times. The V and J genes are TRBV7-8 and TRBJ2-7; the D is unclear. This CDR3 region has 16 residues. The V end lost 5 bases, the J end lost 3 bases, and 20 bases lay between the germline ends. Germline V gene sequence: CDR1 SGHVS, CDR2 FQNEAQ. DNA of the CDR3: TGTGCCAGCAGCCCATTTAGGGCGTTTGGGAACTACGAGCAGTACTTC. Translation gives CASSPFRAFGNYEQYF.

The CDR3 loop reads CSFPSGTMDTQYF. The CDR3, as DNA: TGCAGTTTCCCCAGCGGCACAATGGATACGCAGTATTTT. V gene TRBV20-1 combines with J gene TRBJ2-3, with D tentatively TRBD2 (5 bases). Germline V lookup: CDR1 DFQATT, CDR2 SNEGSKA (reference sequence). V dropped 8 bases and J dropped 6 bases, with 18 bases sitting between them. The CDR3 runs 13 residues.

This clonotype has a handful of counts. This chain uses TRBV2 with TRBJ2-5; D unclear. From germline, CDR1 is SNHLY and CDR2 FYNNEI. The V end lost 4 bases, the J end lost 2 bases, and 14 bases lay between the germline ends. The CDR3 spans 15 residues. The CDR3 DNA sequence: TGTGCCAGCAGTGCTTTCCGTGGACGGCAAGAGACCCAGTACTTC. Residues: CASSAFRGRQETQYF.

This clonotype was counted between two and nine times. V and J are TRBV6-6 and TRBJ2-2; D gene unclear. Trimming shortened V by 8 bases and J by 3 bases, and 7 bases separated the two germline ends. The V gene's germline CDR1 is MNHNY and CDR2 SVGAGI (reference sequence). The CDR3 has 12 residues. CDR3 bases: TGTGCCAGCGGATCGCACACCGGGGAGCTGTTTTTT. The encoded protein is CASGSHTGELFF.

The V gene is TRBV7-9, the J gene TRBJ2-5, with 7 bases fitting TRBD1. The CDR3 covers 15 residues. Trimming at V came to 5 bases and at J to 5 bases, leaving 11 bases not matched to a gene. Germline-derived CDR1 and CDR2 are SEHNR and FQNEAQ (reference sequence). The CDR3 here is CASSLARGNVETQYF. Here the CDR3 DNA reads TGTGCCAGCAGCCTTGCCAGGGGGAATGTGGAGACCCAGTACTTC. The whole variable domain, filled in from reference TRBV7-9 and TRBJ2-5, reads DTGVSQNPRHKITKRGQNVTFRCDPISEHNRLYWYRQTLGQGPEFLTYFQNEAQLEKSRLLSDRFSAERPKGSFSTLEIQRTEQGDSAMYLCASSLARGNVETQYFGPGTRLLVL.

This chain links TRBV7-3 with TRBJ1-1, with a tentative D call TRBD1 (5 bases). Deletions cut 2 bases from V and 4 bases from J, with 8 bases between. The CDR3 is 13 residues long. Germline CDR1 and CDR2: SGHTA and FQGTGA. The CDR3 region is CASSLFGGTEAFF. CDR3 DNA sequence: TGTGCCAGCAGCTTATTTGGGGGCACTGAAGCTTTCTTT.

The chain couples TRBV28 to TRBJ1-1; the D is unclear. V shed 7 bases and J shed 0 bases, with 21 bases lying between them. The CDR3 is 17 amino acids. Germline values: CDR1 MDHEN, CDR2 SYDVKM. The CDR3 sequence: CASTQLERGVMNTEAFF. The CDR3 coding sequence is TGTGCCAGCACCCAGTTGGAGCGGGGAGTCATGAACACTGAAGCTTTCTTT.

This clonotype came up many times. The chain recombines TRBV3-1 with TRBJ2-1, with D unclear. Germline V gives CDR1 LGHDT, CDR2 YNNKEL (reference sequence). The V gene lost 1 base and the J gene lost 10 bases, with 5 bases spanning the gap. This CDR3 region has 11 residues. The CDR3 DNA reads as TGTGCCAGCAGCCAAGTTGACGAGCAGTTCTTC. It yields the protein CASSQVDEQFF.